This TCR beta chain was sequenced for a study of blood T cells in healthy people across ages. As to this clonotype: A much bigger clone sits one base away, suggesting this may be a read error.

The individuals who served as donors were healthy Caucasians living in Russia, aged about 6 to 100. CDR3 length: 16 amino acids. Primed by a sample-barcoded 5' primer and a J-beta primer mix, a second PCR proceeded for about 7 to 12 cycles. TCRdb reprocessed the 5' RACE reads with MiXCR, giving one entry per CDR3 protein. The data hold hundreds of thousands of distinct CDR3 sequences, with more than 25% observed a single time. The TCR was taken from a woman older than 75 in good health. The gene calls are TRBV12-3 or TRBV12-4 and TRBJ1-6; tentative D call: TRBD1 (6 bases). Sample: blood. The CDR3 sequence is CASSLQSTGRNSPPHF. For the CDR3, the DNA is TGTGCCAGCAGTTTACAATCGACAGGCAGAAATTCACCCCCCCACTTT.